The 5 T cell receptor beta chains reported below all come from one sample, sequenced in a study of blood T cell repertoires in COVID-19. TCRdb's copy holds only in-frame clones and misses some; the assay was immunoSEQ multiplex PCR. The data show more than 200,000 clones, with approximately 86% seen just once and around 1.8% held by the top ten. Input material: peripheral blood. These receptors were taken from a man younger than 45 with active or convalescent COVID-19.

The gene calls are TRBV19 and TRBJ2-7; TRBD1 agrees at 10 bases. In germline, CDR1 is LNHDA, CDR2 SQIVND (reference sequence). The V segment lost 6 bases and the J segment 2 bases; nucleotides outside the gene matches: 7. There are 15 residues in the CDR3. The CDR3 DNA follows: TGTGCCAGTAGCCTCAGACAGGGGGCGACCTACGAGCAGTACTTC. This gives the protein CASSLRQGATYEQYF.

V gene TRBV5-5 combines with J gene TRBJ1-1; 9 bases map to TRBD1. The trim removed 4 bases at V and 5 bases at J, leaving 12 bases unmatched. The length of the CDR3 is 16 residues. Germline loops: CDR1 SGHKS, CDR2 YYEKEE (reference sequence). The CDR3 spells CASSLSWGQGWTEAFF. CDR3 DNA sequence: TGTGCCAGCAGCCTTTCGTGGGGACAGGGCTGGACTGAAGCTTTCTTT. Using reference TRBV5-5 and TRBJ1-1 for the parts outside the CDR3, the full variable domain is DAGVTQSPTHLIKTRGQQVTLRCSPISGHKSVSWYQQVLGQGPQFIFQYYEKEERGRGNFPDRFSARQFPNYSSELNVNALLLGDSALYLCASSLSWGQGWTEAFFGQGTRLTVV.

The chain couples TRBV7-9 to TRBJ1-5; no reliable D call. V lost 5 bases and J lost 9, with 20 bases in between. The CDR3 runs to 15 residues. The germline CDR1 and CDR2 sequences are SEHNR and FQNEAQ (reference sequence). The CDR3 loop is CASSPPTGGRGPQHF. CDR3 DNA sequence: TGTGCCAGCAGCCCCCCGACCGGCGGGCGGGGGCCCCAGCATTTT. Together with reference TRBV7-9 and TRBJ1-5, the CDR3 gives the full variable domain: DTGVSQNPRHKITKRGQNVTFRCDPISEHNRLYWYRQTLGQGPEFLTYFQNEAQLEKSRLLSDRFSAERPKGSFSTLEIQRTEQGDSAMYLCASSPPTGGRGPQHFGDGTRLSIL.

The CDR3 region has the DNA TGTGCCAGCAGCTTCGGCGGCCCTGAAGCTTTCTTT. Translating gives CASSFGGPEAFF. This chain connects TRBV11-3 to TRBJ1-1; D is undetermined. This CDR3 is built from 12 residues. Germline CDR1 is SGHNT and CDR2 is YENEEA. The V end was cut by 3 bases, the J end by 6 bases, with 8 bases between.

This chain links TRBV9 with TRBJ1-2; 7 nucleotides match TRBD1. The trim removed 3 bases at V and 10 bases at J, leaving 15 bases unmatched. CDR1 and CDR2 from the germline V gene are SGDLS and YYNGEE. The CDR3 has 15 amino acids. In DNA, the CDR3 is TGTGCCAGCAGCGCTCCAAGGGGGCGCATGTCATCCTACACCTTC. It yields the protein CASSAPRGRMSSYTF. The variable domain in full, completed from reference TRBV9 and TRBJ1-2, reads DSGVTQTPKHLITATGQRVTLRCSPRSGDLSVYWYQQSLDQGLQFLIQYYNGEERAKGNILERFSAQQFPDLHSELNLSSLELGDSALYFCASSAPRGRMSSYTFGSGTRLTVV.